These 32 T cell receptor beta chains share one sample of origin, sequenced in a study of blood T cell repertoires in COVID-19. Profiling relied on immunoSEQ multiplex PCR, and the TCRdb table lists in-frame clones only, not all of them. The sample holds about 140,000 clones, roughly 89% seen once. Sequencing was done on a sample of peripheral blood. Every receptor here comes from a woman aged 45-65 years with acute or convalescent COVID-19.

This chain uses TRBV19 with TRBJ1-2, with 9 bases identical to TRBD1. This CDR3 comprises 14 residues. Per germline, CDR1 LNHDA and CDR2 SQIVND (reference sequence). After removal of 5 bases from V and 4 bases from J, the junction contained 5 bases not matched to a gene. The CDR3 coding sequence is TGTGCCAGTAGTTCCGGGACAGGGCTCTATGGCTACACCTTC. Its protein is CASSSGTGLYGYTF.

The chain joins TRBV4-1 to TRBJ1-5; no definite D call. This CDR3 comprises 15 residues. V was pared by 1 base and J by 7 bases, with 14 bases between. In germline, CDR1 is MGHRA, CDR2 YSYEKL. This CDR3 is CASSQVAGLMQPQHF. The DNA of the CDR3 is TGCGCCAGCAGCCAAGTAGCAGGACTAATGCAGCCCCAGCATTTT.

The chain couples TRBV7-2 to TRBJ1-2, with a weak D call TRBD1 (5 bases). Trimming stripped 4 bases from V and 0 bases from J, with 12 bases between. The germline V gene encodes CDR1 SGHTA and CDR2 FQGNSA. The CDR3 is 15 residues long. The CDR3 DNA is TGTGCCAGCAGCTCAACAGGATTAGCTAACTATGGCTACACCTTC. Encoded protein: CASSSTGLANYGYTF.

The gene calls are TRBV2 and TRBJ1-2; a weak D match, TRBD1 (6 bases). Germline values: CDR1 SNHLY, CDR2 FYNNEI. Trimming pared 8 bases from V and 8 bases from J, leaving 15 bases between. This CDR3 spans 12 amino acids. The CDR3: CASRQGQGGYTF. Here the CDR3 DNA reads TGTGCCAGCCGTCAGGGCCAGGGGGGCTACACCTTC.

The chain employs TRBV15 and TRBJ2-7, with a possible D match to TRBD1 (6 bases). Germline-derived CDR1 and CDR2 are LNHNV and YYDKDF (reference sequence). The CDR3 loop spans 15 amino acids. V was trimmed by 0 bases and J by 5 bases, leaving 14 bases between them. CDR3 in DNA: TGTGCCACCAGCAGAGAAAACAGGGATTTTGACGAGCAGTACTTC. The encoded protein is CATSRENRDFDEQYF.

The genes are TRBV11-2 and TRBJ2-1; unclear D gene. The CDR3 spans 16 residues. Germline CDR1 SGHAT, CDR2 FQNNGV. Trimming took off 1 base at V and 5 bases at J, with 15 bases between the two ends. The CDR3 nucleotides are TGTGCCAGCAGCTTAGCCGGGTTGTTAGACCACAATGAGCAGTTCTTC. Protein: CASSLAGLLDHNEQFF.

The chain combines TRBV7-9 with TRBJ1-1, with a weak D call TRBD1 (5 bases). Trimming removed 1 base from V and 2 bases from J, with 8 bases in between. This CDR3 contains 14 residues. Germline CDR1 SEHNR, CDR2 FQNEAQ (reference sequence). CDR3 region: CASSLGQINTEAFF. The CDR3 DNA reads TGTGCCAGCAGCTTAGGACAGATAAACACTGAAGCTTTCTTT.

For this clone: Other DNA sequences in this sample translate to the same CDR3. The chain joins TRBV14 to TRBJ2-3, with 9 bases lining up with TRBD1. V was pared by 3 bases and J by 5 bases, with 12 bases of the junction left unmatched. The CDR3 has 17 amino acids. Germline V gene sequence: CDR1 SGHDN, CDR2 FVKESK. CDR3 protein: CASSQGIGTGSGDTQYF. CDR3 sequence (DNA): TGTGCCAGCAGCCAGGGAATTGGGACAGGGTCGGGAGATACGCAGTATTTT. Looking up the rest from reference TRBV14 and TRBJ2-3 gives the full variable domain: EAGVTQFPSHSVIEKGQTVTLRCDPISGHDNLYWYRRVMGKEIKFLLHFVKESKQDESGMPNNRFLAERTGGTYSTLKVQPAELEDSGVYFCASSQGIGTGSGDTQYFGPGTRLTVL.

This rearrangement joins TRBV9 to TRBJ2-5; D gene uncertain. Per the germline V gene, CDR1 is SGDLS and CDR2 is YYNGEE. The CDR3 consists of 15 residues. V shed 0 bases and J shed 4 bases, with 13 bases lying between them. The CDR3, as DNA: TGTGCCAGCAGCGTAGACGGCCCACAGTCAGAGACCCAGTACTTC. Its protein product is CASSVDGPQSETQYF.

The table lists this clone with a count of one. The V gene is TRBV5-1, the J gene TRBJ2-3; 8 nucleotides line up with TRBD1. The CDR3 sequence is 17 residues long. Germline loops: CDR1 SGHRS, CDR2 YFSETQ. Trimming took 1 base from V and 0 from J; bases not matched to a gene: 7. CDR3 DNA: TGCGCCAGCAGCTTGCAGGGGTGGACAGGGAGCACAGATACGCAGTATTTT. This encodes CASSLQGWTGSTDTQYF.

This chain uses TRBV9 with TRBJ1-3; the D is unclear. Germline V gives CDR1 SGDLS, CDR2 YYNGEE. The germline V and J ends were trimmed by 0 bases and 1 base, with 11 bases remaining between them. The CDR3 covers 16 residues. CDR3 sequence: CASSVAKQESGNTIYF. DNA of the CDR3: TGTGCCAGCAGCGTAGCCAAGCAGGAATCTGGAAACACCATATATTTT.

The CDR3 sequence is CSAISSYEQYF. The CDR3 DNA reads as TGCAGTGCGATTAGCTCCTACGAGCAGTACTTC. The rearrangement uses TRBV20-1 and TRBJ2-7, with D hard to call. Germline CDR1 and CDR2: DFQATT and SNEGSKA (reference sequence). This CDR3 has 11 residues. The V and J ends lost 6 bases and 0 bases respectively, with 6 bases between them.

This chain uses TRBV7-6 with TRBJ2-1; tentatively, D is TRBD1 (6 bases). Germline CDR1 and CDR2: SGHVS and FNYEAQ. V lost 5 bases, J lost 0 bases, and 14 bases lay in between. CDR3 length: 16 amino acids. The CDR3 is CASSPTGSSSYNEQFF. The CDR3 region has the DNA TGTGCCAGCAGCCCGACAGGATCGAGCTCCTACAATGAGCAGTTCTTC.

The CDR3 region has the DNA TGTGCCAGCAGCACGACTCTCGCGGGAGCACGCCAAGATACGCAGTATTTT. This gives the protein CASSTTLAGARQDTQYF. V usage is TRBV7-3 and J usage is TRBJ2-3; 7 nucleotides match TRBD2. Germline assignment: CDR1 SGHTA and CDR2 FQGTGA. This CDR3 contains 17 residues. Trimming cost V 5 bases and J 5 bases; bases outside gene matches: 16.

For the CDR3, the DNA is TGTGCCAGCAGTTTAAGTTGGCTTCAGGCCCATGAGCAGTTCTTC. As protein: CASSLSWLQAHEQFF. This chain uses TRBV27 with TRBJ2-1; D is uncertain. With 2 bases removed from V and 8 bases from J, the gap between germline ends came to 16 bases. Germline CDR1 is MNHEY and CDR2 is SMNVEV (reference sequence). The CDR3 consists of 15 residues.

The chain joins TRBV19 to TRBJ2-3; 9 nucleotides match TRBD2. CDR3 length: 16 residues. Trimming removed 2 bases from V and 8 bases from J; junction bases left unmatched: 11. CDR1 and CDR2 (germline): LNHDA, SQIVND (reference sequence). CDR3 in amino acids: CASSIPPIGGLATQYF. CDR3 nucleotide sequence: TGTGCCAGTAGTATACCCCCCATAGGGGGACTAGCTACGCAGTATTTT. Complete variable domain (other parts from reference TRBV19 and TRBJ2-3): DGGITQSPKYLFRKEGQNVTLSCEQNLNHDAMYWYRQDPGQGLRLIYYSQIVNDFQKGDIAEGYSVSREKKESFPLTVTSAQKNPTAFYLCASSIPPIGGLATQYFGPGTRLTVL.

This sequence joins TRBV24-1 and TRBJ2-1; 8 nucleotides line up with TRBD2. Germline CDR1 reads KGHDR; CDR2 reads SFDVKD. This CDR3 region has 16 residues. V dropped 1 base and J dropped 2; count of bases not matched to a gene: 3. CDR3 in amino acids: CATSDLKAGAYNEQFF. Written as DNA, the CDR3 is TGTGCCACCAGTGATTTAAAAGCGGGGGCCTACAATGAGCAGTTCTTC.

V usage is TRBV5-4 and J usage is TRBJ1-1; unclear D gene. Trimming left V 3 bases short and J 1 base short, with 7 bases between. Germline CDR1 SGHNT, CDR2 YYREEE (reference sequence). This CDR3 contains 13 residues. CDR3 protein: CASSSSRNTEAFF. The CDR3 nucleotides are TGTGCCAGCAGCTCCAGTCGGAACACTGAAGCTTTCTTT.

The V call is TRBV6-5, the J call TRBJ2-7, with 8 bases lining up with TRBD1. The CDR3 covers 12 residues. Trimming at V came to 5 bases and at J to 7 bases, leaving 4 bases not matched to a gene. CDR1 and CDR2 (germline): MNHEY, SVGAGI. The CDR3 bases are TGTGCCAGCAGTAACGGACAGGGTGAGCAGTACTTC. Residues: CASSNGQGEQYF.

The CDR3 loop reads CASSSTWAWDEQFF. The CDR3 DNA follows: TGTGCCAGCAGTTCTACTTGGGCGTGGGATGAGCAGTTCTTC. The chain couples TRBV27 to TRBJ2-1; D unclear. The CDR3 has 14 residues. Trimming cost V 4 bases and J 8 bases, with 15 bases left between them. The germline gives CDR1 MNHEY, CDR2 SMNVEV (reference sequence).

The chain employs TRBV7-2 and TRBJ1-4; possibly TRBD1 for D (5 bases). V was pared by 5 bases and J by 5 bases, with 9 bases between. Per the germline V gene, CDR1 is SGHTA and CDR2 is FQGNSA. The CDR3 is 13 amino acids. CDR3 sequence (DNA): TGTGCCAGCAGCCGGGGGGTGAATGAAAAACTGTTTTTT. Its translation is CASSRGVNEKLFF.

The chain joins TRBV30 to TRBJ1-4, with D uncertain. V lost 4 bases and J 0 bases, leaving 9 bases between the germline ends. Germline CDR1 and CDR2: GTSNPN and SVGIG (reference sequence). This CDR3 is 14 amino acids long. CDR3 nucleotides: TGTGCCTGGAACCAACAAGCAACTAATGAAAAACTGTTTTTT. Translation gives CAWNQQATNEKLFF.

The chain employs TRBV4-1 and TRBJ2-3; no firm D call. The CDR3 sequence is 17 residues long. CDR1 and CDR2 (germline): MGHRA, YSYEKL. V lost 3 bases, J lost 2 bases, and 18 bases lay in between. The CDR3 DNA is TGCGCCAGCAGCCACGTCCCCCCTCCGCTAATCACAGATACGCAGTATTTT. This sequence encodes CASSHVPPPLITDTQYF.

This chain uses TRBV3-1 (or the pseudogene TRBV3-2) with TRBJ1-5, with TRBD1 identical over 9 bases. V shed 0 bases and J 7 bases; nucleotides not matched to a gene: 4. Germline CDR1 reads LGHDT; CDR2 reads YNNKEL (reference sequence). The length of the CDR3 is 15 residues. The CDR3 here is CASSQDTTGGQPQHF. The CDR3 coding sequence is TGTGCCAGCAGCCAAGATACGACAGGGGGGCAGCCCCAGCATTTT.

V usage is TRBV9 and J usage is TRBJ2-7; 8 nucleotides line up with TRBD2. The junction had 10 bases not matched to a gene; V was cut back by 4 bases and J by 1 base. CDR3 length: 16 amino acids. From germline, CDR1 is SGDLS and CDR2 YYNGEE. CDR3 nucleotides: TGTGCCAGCAGCCCGAAAGGGCGGGGGGCATCCTACGAGCAGTACTTC. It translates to CASSPKGRGASYEQYF.

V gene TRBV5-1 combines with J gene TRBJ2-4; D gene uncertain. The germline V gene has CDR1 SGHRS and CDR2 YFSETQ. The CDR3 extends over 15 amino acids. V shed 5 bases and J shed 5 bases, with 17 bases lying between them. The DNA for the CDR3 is TGCGCCAGCAGGGCAGGAAGCCCCTCTCAAAACATTCAGTACTTC. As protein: CASRAGSPSQNIQYF.

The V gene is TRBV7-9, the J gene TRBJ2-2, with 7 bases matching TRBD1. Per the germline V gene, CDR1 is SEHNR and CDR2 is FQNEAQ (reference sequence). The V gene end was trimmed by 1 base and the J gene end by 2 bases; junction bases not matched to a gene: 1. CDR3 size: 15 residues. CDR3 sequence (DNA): TGTGCCAGCAGCTTAGGGGACAGAAACACCGGGGAGCTGTTTTTT. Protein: CASSLGDRNTGELFF.

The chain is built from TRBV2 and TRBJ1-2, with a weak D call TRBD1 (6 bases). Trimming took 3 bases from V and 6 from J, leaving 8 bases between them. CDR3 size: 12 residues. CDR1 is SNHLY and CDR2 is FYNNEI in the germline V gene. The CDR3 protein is CASSEDSNGYTF. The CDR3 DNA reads TGTGCCAGCAGTGAGGACAGTAATGGCTACACCTTC.

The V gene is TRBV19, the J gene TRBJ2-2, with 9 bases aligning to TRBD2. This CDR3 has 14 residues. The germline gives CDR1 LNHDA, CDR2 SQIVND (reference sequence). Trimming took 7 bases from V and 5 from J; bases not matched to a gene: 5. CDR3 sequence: CASKGGRDTGELFF. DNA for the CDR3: TGTGCCAGTAAAGGCGGGAGGGATACCGGGGAGCTGTTTTTT.

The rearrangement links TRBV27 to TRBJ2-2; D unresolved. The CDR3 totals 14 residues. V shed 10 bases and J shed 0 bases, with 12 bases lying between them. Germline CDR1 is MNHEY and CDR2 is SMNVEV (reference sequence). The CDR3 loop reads CAIGSDSNTGELFF. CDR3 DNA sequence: TGTGCCATTGGATCCGACTCGAACACCGGGGAGCTGTTTTTT.

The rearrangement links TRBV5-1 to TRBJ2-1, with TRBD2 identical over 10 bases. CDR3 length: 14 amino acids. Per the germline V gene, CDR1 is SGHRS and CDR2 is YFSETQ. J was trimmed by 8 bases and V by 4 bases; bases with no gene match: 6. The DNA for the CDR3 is TGCGCCAGCAGCCCCGGAGGGACTAGCGATGAGCAGTTCTTC. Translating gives CASSPGGTSDEQFF.

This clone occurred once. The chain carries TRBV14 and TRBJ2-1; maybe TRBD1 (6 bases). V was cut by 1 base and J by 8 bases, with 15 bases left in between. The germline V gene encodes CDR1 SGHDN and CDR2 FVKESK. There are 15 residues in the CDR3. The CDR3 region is CASSQVQGFMHEQFF. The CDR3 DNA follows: TGTGCCAGCAGCCAAGTACAGGGATTCATGCATGAGCAGTTCTTC. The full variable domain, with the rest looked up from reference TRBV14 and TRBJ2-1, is EAGVTQFPSHSVIEKGQTVTLRCDPISGHDNLYWYRRVMGKEIKFLLHFVKESKQDESGMPNNRFLAERTGGTYSTLKVQPAELEDSGVYFCASSQVQGFMHEQFFGPGTRLTVL.